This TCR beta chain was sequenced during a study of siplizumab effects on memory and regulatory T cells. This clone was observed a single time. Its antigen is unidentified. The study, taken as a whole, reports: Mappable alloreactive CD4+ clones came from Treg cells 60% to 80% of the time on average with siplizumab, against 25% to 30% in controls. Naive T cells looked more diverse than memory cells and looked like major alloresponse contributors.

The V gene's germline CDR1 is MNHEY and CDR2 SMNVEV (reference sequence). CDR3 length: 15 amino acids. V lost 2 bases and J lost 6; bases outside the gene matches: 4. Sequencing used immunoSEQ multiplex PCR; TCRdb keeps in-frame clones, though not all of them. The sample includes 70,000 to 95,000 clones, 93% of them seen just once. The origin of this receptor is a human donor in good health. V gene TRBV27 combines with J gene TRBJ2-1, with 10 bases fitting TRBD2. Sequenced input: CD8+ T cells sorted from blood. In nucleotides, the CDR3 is TGTGCCAGCAGTTTAAGAGCGGGGGGGACCAATGAGCAGTTCTTC. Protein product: CASSLRAGGTNEQFF.